Listed below are T cell receptor beta chains from one sample, sequenced in a study of siplizumab effects on memory and regulatory T cells. The method was immunoSEQ multiplex PCR; TCRdb's version includes in-frame clones alone and lacks a portion of them. The sample lists tens of thousands of clones, about 89% occurring once. Sequenced material: CD8+ T cells sorted from blood. All receptors derive from a human donor in good health. The CDR3 runs from the conserved cysteine through the conserved F or W. Each record gives: CDR3 protein, CDR3 DNA, V gene, clone size, J gene, D gene. The D gene is left open where the match is weak. Part of the rows lack a size; the others show once, few, many or a class for expanded clones.

CDR3aa: CASSEQRDQETQYF; CDR3nt: TGCGCCAGCAGTGAGCAGCGGGACCAAGAGACCCAGTACTTC; v_gene: TRBV10-2; abundance: -; j_gene: TRBJ2-5; d_gene: -
CDR3aa: CASSVEGQGGNTEAFF; CDR3nt: TGTGCCAGCAGCGTAGAAGGACAGGGGGGGAACACTGAAGCTTTCTTT; v_gene: TRBV9; abundance: -; j_gene: TRBJ1-1; d_gene: TRBD1
CDR3aa: CASRPALAGGPRFF; CDR3nt: TGTGCCAGCAGACCCGCGCTAGCGGGAGGGCCAAGGTTCTTC; v_gene: TRBV6-1; abundance: -; j_gene: TRBJ2-1; d_gene: TRBD2
CDR3aa: CASSPPYEQYF; CDR3nt: TGTGCCAGCAGCCCTCCCTACGAGCAGTACTTC; v_gene: TRBV7-9; abundance: -; j_gene: TRBJ2-7; d_gene: -
CDR3aa: CASKGENTEAFF; CDR3nt: TGTGCCAGCAAAGGAGAGAACACTGAAGCTTTCTTT; v_gene: TRBV25-1; abundance: few; j_gene: TRBJ1-1; d_gene: -
CDR3aa: CASSIPGQSVDGYTF; CDR3nt: TGTGCCAGTAGTATTCCGGGCCAAAGTGTAGATGGCTACACCTTC; v_gene: TRBV19; abundance: -; j_gene: TRBJ1-2; d_gene: -
CDR3aa: CASSIEGGYQPQHF; CDR3nt: TGTGCCAGTAGTATAGAAGGGGGATATCAGCCCCAGCATTTT; v_gene: TRBV19; abundance: -; j_gene: TRBJ1-5; d_gene: -
CDR3aa: CASSLETTSTDTQYF; CDR3nt: TGTGCCAGCAGCTTAGAGACTACCAGCACAGATACGCAGTATTTT; v_gene: TRBV13; abundance: -; j_gene: TRBJ2-3; d_gene: -
CDR3aa: CASSRDRWFGDGYTF; CDR3nt: TGCGCCAGCAGCCGGGACAGGTGGTTTGGCGATGGCTACACCTTC; v_gene: TRBV5-1; abundance: -; j_gene: TRBJ1-2; d_gene: TRBD1
CDR3aa: CASSHGLAGVDTQYF; CDR3nt: TGCGCCAGCAGCCATGGGCTAGCGGGGGTAGATACGCAGTATTTT; v_gene: TRBV4-1; abundance: -; j_gene: TRBJ2-3; d_gene: TRBD2
CDR3aa: CASSSQGRTDTQYF; CDR3nt: TGTGCCAGCAGTTCTCAGGGCAGGACAGATACGCAGTATTTT; v_gene: TRBV27; abundance: -; j_gene: TRBJ2-3; d_gene: -
CDR3aa: CSAGWNEQYF; CDR3nt: TGCAGTGCTGGATGGAACGAGCAGTACTTC; v_gene: TRBV20-1; abundance: once; j_gene: TRBJ2-7; d_gene: -
CDR3aa: CASSRITDDNSYEQYF; CDR3nt: TGTGCCAGCAGCCGGATTACGGACGACAACTCCTACGAGCAGTACTTC; v_gene: TRBV4-2; abundance: once; j_gene: TRBJ2-7; d_gene: -
CDR3aa: CATTGLSTDTQYF; CDR3nt: TGTGCCACCACAGGGCTCAGCACAGATACGCAGTATTTT; v_gene: TRBV19; abundance: -; j_gene: TRBJ2-3; d_gene: -
CDR3aa: CASSDSPGTGGKWAFYGYTF; CDR3nt: TGTGCCAGCAGTGACAGTCCCGGGACAGGGGGCAAATGGGCTTTCTATGGCTACACCTTC; v_gene: TRBV6-4; abundance: -; j_gene: TRBJ1-2; d_gene: TRBD1
CDR3aa: CASSVGSGSSYEQYF; CDR3nt: TGTGCCAGCAGCGTAGGGAGCGGGAGCTCCTACGAGCAGTACTTC; v_gene: TRBV9; abundance: -; j_gene: TRBJ2-7; d_gene: TRBD2
CDR3aa: CASSLGVMNTEAFF; CDR3nt: TGTGCCAGCAGCTTAGGGGTCATGAACACTGAAGCTTTCTTT; v_gene: TRBV7-9; abundance: few; j_gene: TRBJ1-1; d_gene: -
CDR3aa: CASSLRTGGDEQYF; CDR3nt: TGCGCCAGCAGCCTGAGGACAGGGGGCGACGAGCAGTACTTC; v_gene: TRBV4-1; abundance: few; j_gene: TRBJ2-7; d_gene: TRBD1
CDR3aa: CASSQDPHSHQPQHF; CDR3nt: TGCGCCAGCAGCCAAGATCCCCATTCCCATCAGCCCCAGCATTTT; v_gene: TRBV4-1; abundance: -; j_gene: TRBJ1-5; d_gene: -
CDR3aa: CASSPPGRTDTQYF; CDR3nt: TGTGCCAGCAGTCCCCCTGGGCGCACAGATACGCAGTATTTT; v_gene: TRBV13; abundance: once; j_gene: TRBJ2-3; d_gene: -
CDR3aa: CASSESAGGKGEQYF; CDR3nt: TGTGCCAGCAGTGAATCAGCCGGGGGCAAGGGCGAGCAGTACTTC; v_gene: TRBV6-1; abundance: -; j_gene: TRBJ2-7; d_gene: -
CDR3aa: CASSPLTEAFF; CDR3nt: TGTGCCAGCAGCCCCCTAACTGAAGCTTTCTTT; v_gene: TRBV9; abundance: -; j_gene: TRBJ1-1; d_gene: -
CDR3aa: CASSESGGPQHF; CDR3nt: TGCGCCAGCAGTGAGTCAGGGGGACCCCAGCATTTT; v_gene: TRBV10-1; abundance: once; j_gene: TRBJ1-5; d_gene: -
CDR3aa: CASSLENRGVRLNREAFF; CDR3nt: TGTGCCAGCAGCTTAGAGAACAGGGGAGTCAGGCTTAATAGAGAAGCTTTCTTT; v_gene: TRBV7-8; abundance: -; j_gene: TRBJ1-1; d_gene: TRBD1
CDR3aa: CASSSSDFYEQFF; CDR3nt: TGTGCCAGCAGCTCCTCTGACTTCTATGAGCAGTTCTTC; v_gene: TRBV13; abundance: -; j_gene: TRBJ2-1; d_gene: -
CDR3aa: CASSYSSSYEQYF; CDR3nt: TGTGCCAGCAGTTACTCGTCGAGCTACGAGCAGTACTTC; v_gene: TRBV6-5; abundance: once; j_gene: TRBJ2-7; d_gene: -
CDR3aa: CASSLALAQNEQFF; CDR3nt: TGTGCCAGCAGCTTAGCGTTAGCTCAAAATGAGCAGTTCTTC; v_gene: TRBV7-6; abundance: -; j_gene: TRBJ2-1; d_gene: -
CDR3aa: CASSQVSGGNNQPQHF; CDR3nt: TGTGCCAGCAGCCAAGTTAGCGGGGGAAACAATCAGCCCCAGCATTTT; v_gene: TRBV7-9; abundance: few; j_gene: TRBJ1-5; d_gene: -
CDR3aa: CASSPYSGRGMETQYF; CDR3nt: TGTGCCAGCAGCCCCTACTCAGGCCGGGGGATGGAGACCCAGTACTTC; v_gene: TRBV7-9; abundance: -; j_gene: TRBJ2-5; d_gene: -
CDR3aa: CSVEIQGERGNTIYF; CDR3nt: TGCAGCGTTGAAATTCAGGGAGAGAGAGGAAACACCATATATTTT; v_gene: TRBV29-1; abundance: -; j_gene: TRBJ1-3; d_gene: -
CDR3aa: CASSQDPLRELSQPQHF; CDR3nt: TGCGCCAGCAGCCAAGACCCTTTGAGGGAATTAAGTCAGCCCCAGCATTTT; v_gene: TRBV4-1; abundance: -; j_gene: TRBJ1-5; d_gene: -
CDR3aa: CSVHRLPSGDHNEQFF; CDR3nt: TGCAGCGTCCATAGACTTCCTAGCGGGGACCATAATGAGCAGTTCTTC; v_gene: TRBV29-1; abundance: -; j_gene: TRBJ2-1; d_gene: TRBD2
CDR3aa: CASTIGSLPPDTQYF; CDR3nt: TGTGCCAGCACCATAGGGTCCCTCCCGCCAGATACGCAGTATTTT; v_gene: TRBV28; abundance: -; j_gene: TRBJ2-3; d_gene: -
CDR3aa: CASSEWGQNQETQYF; CDR3nt: TGTGCCAGCAGTGAATGGGGACAGAATCAAGAGACCCAGTACTTC; v_gene: TRBV25-1; abundance: once; j_gene: TRBJ2-5; d_gene: TRBD1
CDR3aa: CASSEGLAGPYNEQFF; CDR3nt: TGTGCCAGCAGCGAGGGACTAGCGGGACCGTACAATGAGCAGTTCTTC; v_gene: TRBV11-3; abundance: -; j_gene: TRBJ2-1; d_gene: TRBD2
CDR3aa: CAISEGDTQYF; CDR3nt: TGTGCCATCAGTGAAGGAGATACGCAGTATTTT; v_gene: TRBV10-3; abundance: -; j_gene: TRBJ2-3; d_gene: -